One T cell receptor (beta chain) is described in this entry. This specimen belongs to a study of response to subunit inactivated influenza vaccine. TCRdb reprocessed the RT-PCR reads with MiXCR, giving one entry per CDR3 protein. The table lists 700,000 to 900,000 distinct CDR3 sequences, approximately 21% of them singletons, with 10% in the top ten. The CDR3 runs 15 residues. Trimming took 10 bases from V and 3 from J, leaving 22 bases between them. The germline V gene encodes CDR1 ENHRY and CDR2 SYGVKD. This sequence originates from a man aged 45-60 years who received an inactivated influenza vaccine. Sequencing used PBMCs from blood, obtained 4 to 6 days after vaccination. This sequence joins TRBV10-3 and TRBJ2-7; D may match TRBD1 or TRBD2 (5 bases each). The CDR3 region has the DNA TGTGCCACTCAGTCGAAGGGGAGTGGGGTCTACGAGCAGTACTTC. Its translation is CATQSKGSGVYEQYF.